This passage covers 21 T cell receptor beta chains from one sample sequenced in a study of blood T cell repertoires in COVID-19. Repertoires were generated with immunoSEQ multiplex PCR, while TCRdb's copy carries only in-frame clones and drops some. This table holds about 89,000 clones, 90% to 95% found once. Sequenced input: peripheral blood. Receptor source: a human donor with active COVID-19. The donor label of this sample is uncertain.

The rearrangement uses TRBV5-4 and TRBJ1-2, with 7 bases fitting TRBD1. Unmatched junction bases numbered 7, after V lost 0 bases and J lost 8 bases. CDR3 size: 14 residues. CDR1 is SGHNT and CDR2 is YYREEE in the germline V gene (reference sequence). The CDR3 DNA sequence: TGTGCCAGCAGCTTGGTCTTGGGACAGAGAGGCTACACCTTC. It translates to CASSLVLGQRGYTF.

The chain joins TRBV19 to TRBJ1-5, with TRBD1 matching over 11 bases. Germline CDR1 is LNHDA and CDR2 is SQIVND (reference sequence). The CDR3 is made up of 18 amino acids. Trimming removed 5 bases from V and 0 bases from J; junction bases left unmatched: 9. The CDR3 DNA sequence: TGTGCCAGTAGTGGGAGGGACAGGGGGGGGACTAGCAATCAGCCCCAGCATTTT. It yields the protein CASSGRDRGGTSNQPQHF.

The chain carries TRBV5-6 and TRBJ1-2; 7 bases match TRBD1. The V gene's germline CDR1 is SGHDT and CDR2 YYEEEE. The CDR3 loop spans 14 amino acids. With V trimmed by 4 bases and J by 4 bases, 7 bases remained unmatched. This chain's CDR3 is CASSPQGQLYGYTF. The CDR3 DNA reads TGTGCCAGCAGCCCACAGGGGCAACTCTATGGCTACACCTTC.

The chain couples TRBV4-2 to TRBJ2-5; D gene unclear. Trimming left V 0 bases short and J 8 bases short, with 7 bases between. The germline CDR1 and CDR2 sequences are LGHNA and YNFKEQ. CDR3 length equals 12 residues. This CDR3 is CASSQEGQTQYF. The CDR3 DNA is TGTGCCAGCAGCCAAGAGGGCCAAACCCAGTACTTC.

V is TRBV6-5 and J is TRBJ1-2; TRBD1 agrees at 11 bases. The CDR3 sequence is 14 residues long. Germline V CDR1 and CDR2: MNHEY, SVGAGI. With 6 bases clipped from V and 7 bases from J, the junction kept 7 bases outside the gene matches. CDR3 residues: CASRLPGTGGGYTF. The CDR3 DNA sequence: TGTGCCAGCAGACTCCCCGGGACAGGGGGTGGCTACACCTTC.

This sequence joins TRBV5-4 and TRBJ2-7; 9 positions match TRBD2. CDR1 and CDR2 (germline): SGHNT, YYREEE (reference sequence). This CDR3 is 16 amino acids long. V lost 4 bases, J lost 6 bases, and 14 bases stayed unmatched. This CDR3 is CASSQPTSGWTGEQYF. CDR3 in DNA: TGTGCCAGCAGCCAACCAACTAGCGGGTGGACCGGCGAGCAGTACTTC.

The chain carries TRBV5-8 and TRBJ1-1; D is unclear. Trimming left V 4 bases short and J 0 bases short, with 10 bases between. The CDR3 runs to 14 residues. Looked up from germline, CDR1 is SGHTS and CDR2 is YDEGEE. This chain's CDR3 is CASSELNMNTEAFF. As DNA, the CDR3 is TGTGCCAGCAGCGAATTAAACATGAACACTGAAGCTTTCTTT.

V usage is TRBV7-9 and J usage is TRBJ1-1; 7 bases fit TRBD1. Per the germline V gene, CDR1 is SEHNR and CDR2 is FQNEAQ (reference sequence). The CDR3 loop spans 16 amino acids. J lost 7 bases, V lost 5 bases, and 16 bases had no gene match. This CDR3 is CASSVYSGRGSIEAFF. The CDR3 DNA reads as TGTGCCAGCAGCGTATACAGCGGCAGGGGGAGTATTGAAGCTTTCTTT.

The count of this clone is one. This chain uses TRBV6-5 with TRBJ1-1; D may be TRBD1 (5 bases). CDR1 MNHEY and CDR2 SVGAGI come from the germline V gene. Deletions cut 2 bases from V and 4 bases from J, with 11 bases between. The CDR3 spans 14 residues. In DNA, the CDR3 is TGTGCCAGCAGTTACAGGGGTTGGGGCACTGAAGCTTTCTTT. This codes for CASSYRGWGTEAFF.

The CDR3 sequence is CASTGQGRNIQYF. The CDR3 DNA is TGTGCCAGCACCGGACAGGGAAGAAACATTCAGTACTTC. The chain recombines TRBV12-3 or TRBV12-4 with TRBJ2-4; 8 nucleotides align to TRBD1. After removal of 7 bases from V and 6 bases from J, the junction contained 5 bases not matched to a gene. The CDR3 is 13 amino acids.

CDR3 sequence reads: CASSQSVGTGGLETQYF. CDR3 nucleotides: TGCGCCAGCAGTCAATCGGTCGGGACAGGGGGTTTAGAGACCCAGTACTTC. The V and J genes are TRBV23-1 and TRBJ2-5; TRBD1 matches 11 bases. TRBV23-1 has ORF status, its function being uncertain. With V trimmed by 0 bases and J by 4 bases, 7 bases remained unmatched. The CDR3 runs to 17 residues.

V gene TRBV28 combines with J gene TRBJ2-3; no definite D call. From germline, CDR1 is MDHEN and CDR2 SYDVKM. The germline V and J ends were trimmed by 6 bases and 0 bases, with 16 bases remaining between them. CDR3 length: 16 amino acids. The CDR3 region has the DNA TGTGCCAGCAGCCAAGGCGGCCCGCCGAGCACAGATACGCAGTATTTT. Translating it yields CASSQGGPPSTDTQYF.

The rearrangement links TRBV11-1 to TRBJ1-1; 7 bases are a match to TRBD1. The junction had 11 bases not matched to a gene; V was cut back by 5 bases and J by 8 bases. CDR3 length: 14 amino acids. Germline-derived CDR1 and CDR2 are SGHAT and FQDESV (reference sequence). The CDR3 loop reads CASSPSGGRREAFF. The CDR3 region has the DNA TGTGCCAGCAGCCCCTCAGGGGGTCGTCGGGAAGCTTTCTTT.

CDR3 in amino acids: CASKDRGNTEAFF. CDR3 sequence (DNA): TGTGCCAGCAAGGACAGGGGTAACACTGAAGCTTTCTTT. The chain combines TRBV6-4 with TRBJ1-1, with 9 bases that match TRBD1. The V gene's germline CDR1 is MRHNA and CDR2 SNTAGT. CDR3 length: 13 residues. The ends lost 7 bases at V and 2 bases at J; junction bases unmatched: 2.

The chain recombines TRBV18 with TRBJ2-5; TRBD1 is a possible D gene (6 bases). The CDR3 is 15 residues long. V was cut by 2 bases and J by 1 base, with 11 bases left in between. Germline assignment: CDR1 KGHSH and CDR2 LQKENI. The CDR3 DNA follows: TGTGCCAGCTCACCATCTGGCAGGGGCCAAGAGACCCAGTACTTC. This sequence encodes CASSPSGRGQETQYF.

The chain links TRBV6-5 to TRBJ1-3; 8 bases are shared with TRBD1. Germline V CDR1 and CDR2: MNHEY, SVGAGI. V shed 10 bases and J 2 bases; nucleotides not matched to a gene: 10. The CDR3 runs 15 residues. CDR3 sequence (DNA): TGTGCCACCATCCCATGGACAGGGACTGGAAACACCATATATTTT. Translation: CATIPWTGTGNTIYF.

This rearrangement joins TRBV7-2 to TRBJ2-3; possible D gene TRBD2, 6 bases. This CDR3 region has 17 residues. Germline V CDR1 and CDR2: SGHTA, FQGNSA. V was pared by 1 base and J by 3 bases, with 17 bases between. In nucleotides, the CDR3 is TGTGCCAGCAGCTTAGACGTGTTTGGAGGGTTTACAGATACGCAGTATTTT. Protein sequence: CASSLDVFGGFTDTQYF.

The V gene is TRBV7-2, the J gene TRBJ2-2, with D perhaps matching TRBD2 (7 bases). Between the trimmed V and J ends, which lost 7 bases and 5 bases, there was a span of 17 bases. The germline V gene encodes CDR1 SGHTA and CDR2 FQGNSA. The CDR3 runs 15 residues. As DNA, the CDR3 is TGTGCCAGCACTCTGGGGGGGCAGGGGACCGGGGAGCTGTTTTTT. Amino acids: CASTLGGQGTGELFF.

The CDR3 sequence: CASSRPRGETQYF. The CDR3 DNA reads TGTGCCAGCAGCAGACCTAGGGGGGAGACCCAGTACTTC. The J gene is TRBJ2-5, the V gene TRBV5-4; possible D gene TRBD1, 6 bases. Germline V CDR1 and CDR2: SGHNT, YYREEE (reference sequence). The V end was cut by 4 bases, the J end by 5 bases, with 12 bases between. This CDR3 spans 13 amino acids.

CDR3 DNA sequence: TGTGCCACCAGTGATTTGCCTTTTCGGGTTCCCCCCGGTACCCAGTACTTC. Translation gives CATSDLPFRVPPGTQYF. This chain uses TRBV24-1 with TRBJ2-5; D gene unclear. Trimming removed 0 bases from V and 8 bases from J, with 21 bases in between. The germline V gene encodes CDR1 KGHDR and CDR2 SFDVKD. CDR3 length: 17 residues.

The chain is built from TRBV27 and TRBJ1-3; 8 bases fit TRBD1. This CDR3 comprises 14 residues. Germline trimming cut 5 bases from V and 8 bases from J; bases unmatched to any gene: 8. Germline loops: CDR1 MNHEY, CDR2 SMNVEV (reference sequence). The CDR3 here is CASSPGQGSYTIYF. As DNA, the CDR3 is TGTGCCAGCAGTCCCGGACAGGGTAGCTACACCATATATTTT.